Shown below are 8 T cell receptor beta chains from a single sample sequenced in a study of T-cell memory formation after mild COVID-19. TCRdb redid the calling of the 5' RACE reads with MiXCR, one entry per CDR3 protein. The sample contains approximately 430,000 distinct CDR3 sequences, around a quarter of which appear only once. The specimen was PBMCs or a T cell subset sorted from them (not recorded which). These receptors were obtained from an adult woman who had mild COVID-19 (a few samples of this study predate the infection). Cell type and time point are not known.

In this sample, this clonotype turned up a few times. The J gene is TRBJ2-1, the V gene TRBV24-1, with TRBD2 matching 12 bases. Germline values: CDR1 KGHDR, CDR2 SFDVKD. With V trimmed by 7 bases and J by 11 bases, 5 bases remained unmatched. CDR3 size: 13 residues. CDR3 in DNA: TGTGCCACCAGAGCTAGGACTAGCGGGAAGCAGTTCTTC. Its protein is CATRARTSGKQFF.

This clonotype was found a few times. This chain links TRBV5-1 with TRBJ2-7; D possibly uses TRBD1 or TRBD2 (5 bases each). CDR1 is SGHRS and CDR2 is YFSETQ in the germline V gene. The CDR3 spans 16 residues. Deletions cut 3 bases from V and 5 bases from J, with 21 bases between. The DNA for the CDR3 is TGCGCCAGCAGCTCGACCGGGACCCAAACGAGGAACGAGCAGTACTTC. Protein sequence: CASSSTGTQTRNEQYF.

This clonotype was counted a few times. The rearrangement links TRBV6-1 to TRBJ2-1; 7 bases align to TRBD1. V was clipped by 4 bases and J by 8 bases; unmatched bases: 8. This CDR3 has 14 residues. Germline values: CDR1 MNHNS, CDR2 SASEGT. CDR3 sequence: CASSGTGRAHEQFF. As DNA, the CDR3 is TGTGCCAGCAGTGGGACAGGAAGGGCCCATGAGCAGTTCTTC.

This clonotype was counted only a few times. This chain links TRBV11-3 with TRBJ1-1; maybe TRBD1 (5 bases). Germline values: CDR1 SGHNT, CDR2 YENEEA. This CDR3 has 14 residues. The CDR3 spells CATKSGPSNTEAFF. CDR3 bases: TGTGCAACCAAATCGGGACCGTCGAACACTGAAGCTTTCTTT.

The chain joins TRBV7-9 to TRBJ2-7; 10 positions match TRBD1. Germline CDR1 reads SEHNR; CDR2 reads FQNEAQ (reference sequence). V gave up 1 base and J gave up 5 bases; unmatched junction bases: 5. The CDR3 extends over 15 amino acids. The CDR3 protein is CASSLDRDRGHEQYF. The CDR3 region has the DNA TGTGCCAGCAGCTTAGACCGGGACAGGGGCCACGAGCAGTACTTC.

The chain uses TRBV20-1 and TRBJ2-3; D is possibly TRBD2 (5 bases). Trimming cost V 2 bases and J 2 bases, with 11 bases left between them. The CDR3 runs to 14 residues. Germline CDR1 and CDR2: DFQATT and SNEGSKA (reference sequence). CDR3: CSARISGLTDTQYF. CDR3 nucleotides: TGCAGTGCTAGAATAAGCGGACTCACAGATACGCAGTATTTT.

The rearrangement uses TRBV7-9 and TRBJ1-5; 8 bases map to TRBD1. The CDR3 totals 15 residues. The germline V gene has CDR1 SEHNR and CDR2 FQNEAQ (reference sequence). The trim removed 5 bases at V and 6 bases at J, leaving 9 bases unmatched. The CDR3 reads CASSPGQGMVQPQHF. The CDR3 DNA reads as TGTGCCAGCAGCCCCGGACAGGGAATGGTTCAGCCCCAGCATTTT.

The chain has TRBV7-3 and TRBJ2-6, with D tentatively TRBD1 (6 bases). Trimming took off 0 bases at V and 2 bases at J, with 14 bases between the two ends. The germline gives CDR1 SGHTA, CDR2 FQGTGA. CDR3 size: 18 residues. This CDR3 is CASSLTLGQSAGANVLTF. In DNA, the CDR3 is TGTGCCAGCAGCTTAACTTTAGGACAGTCGGCTGGGGCCAACGTCCTGACTTTC.